The entry that follows covers one T cell receptor (beta chain) sequence. This record belongs to a study of blood T cell repertoires in COVID-19. Study-level background: Some COVID-19 samples were acute and others convalescent; all came from the United States, Italy and Spain. PBMCs, B-cell-depleted T cells, or T cells were the source of the cDNA or gDNA that made up the material.

The Seattle patients joined while their infection was active and were tracked longitudinally afterward. This CDR3 contains 14 residues. CDR1 is SGDLS, CDR2 YYNGEE, per germline. V lost 0 bases to trimming and J lost 3 bases, with 7 bases between them. Under the authors' procedure: Cell counts per sample came from amplifying reference gene primers. Using immunoSEQ multiplex PCR, the repertoire was profiled, and TCRdb retains in-frame clones only, with some absent. The V and J calls and clone size are taken from that table; D and trimming were inferred from the DNA. Found here are 55,000 to 65,000 clones, roughly 89% of them singletons; the top ten hold around 46%.

The sequence derives from a woman aged 55-70 years with COVID-19, enrolled during active disease. V and J are TRBV9 and TRBJ2-1; D gene unclear. Material: peripheral blood. The CDR3 sequence is CASSVDLVYNEQFF. CDR3 DNA: TGTGCCAGCAGCGTAGATCTAGTCTACAATGAGCAGTTCTTC.